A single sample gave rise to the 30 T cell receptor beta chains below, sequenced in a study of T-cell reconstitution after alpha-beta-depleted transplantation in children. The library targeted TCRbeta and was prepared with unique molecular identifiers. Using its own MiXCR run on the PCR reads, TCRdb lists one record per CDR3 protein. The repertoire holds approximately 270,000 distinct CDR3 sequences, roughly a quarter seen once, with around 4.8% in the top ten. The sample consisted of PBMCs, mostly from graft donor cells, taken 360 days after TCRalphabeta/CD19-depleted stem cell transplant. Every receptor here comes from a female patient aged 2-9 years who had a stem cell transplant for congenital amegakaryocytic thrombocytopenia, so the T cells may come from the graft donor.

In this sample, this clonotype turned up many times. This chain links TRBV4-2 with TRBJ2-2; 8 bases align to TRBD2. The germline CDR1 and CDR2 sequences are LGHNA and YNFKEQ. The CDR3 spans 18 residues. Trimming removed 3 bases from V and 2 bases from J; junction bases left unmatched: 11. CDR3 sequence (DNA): TGTGCCAGCAGCCAGGTACTGGTTAGCGGGATAAACACCGGGGAGCTGTTTTTT. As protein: CASSQVLVSGINTGELFF.

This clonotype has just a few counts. CDR3 in DNA: TGTGCCAGCAGCGGGGGGGGAAGCTATGGCTACACCTTC. This codes for CASSGGGSYGYTF. The V call is TRBV7-9, the J call TRBJ1-2; tentatively, D is TRBD1 (5 bases). CDR1 SEHNR and CDR2 FQNEAQ come from the germline V gene (reference sequence). Trimming shortened V by 5 bases and J by 4 bases, and 11 bases separated the two germline ends. The CDR3 totals 13 residues.

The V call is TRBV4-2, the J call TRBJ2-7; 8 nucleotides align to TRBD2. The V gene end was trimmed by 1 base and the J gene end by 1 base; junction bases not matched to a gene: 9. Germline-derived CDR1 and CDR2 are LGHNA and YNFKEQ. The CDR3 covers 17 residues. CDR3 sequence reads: CASSQAPGLAASYEQYF. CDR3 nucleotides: TGTGCCAGCAGCCAAGCTCCAGGACTAGCCGCGTCCTACGAGCAGTACTTC.

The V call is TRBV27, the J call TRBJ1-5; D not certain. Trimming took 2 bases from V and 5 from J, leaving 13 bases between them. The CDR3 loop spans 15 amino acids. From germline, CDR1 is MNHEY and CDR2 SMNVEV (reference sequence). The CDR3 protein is CASSLRNSNDQPQHF. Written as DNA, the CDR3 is TGTGCCAGCAGTTTAAGAAACAGTAACGATCAGCCCCAGCATTTT.

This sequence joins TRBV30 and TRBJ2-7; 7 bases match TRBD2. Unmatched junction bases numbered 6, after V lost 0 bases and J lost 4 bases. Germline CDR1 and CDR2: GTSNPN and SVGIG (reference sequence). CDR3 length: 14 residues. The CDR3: CAWSVLGLKYEQYF. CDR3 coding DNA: TGTGCCTGGAGTGTATTGGGACTAAAATACGAGCAGTACTTC.

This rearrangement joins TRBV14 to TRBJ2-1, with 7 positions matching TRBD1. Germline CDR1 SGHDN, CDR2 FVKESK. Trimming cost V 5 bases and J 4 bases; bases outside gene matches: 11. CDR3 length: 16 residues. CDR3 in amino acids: CASSKTGEKEYNEQFF. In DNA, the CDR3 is TGTGCCAGCAGCAAAACAGGGGAGAAAGAATACAATGAGCAGTTCTTC.

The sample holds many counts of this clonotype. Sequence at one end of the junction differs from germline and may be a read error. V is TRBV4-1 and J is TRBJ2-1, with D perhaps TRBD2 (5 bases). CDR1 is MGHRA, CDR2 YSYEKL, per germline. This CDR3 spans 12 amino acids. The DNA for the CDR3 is TGTGCCAGCAGCCGGGGCTACAATGAGCAGTTCTTC. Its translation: CASSRGYNEQFF.

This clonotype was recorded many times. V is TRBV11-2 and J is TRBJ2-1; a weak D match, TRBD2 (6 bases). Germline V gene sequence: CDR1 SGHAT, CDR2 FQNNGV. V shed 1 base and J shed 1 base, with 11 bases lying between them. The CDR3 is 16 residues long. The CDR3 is CASSLGGGASYNEQFF. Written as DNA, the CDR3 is TGTGCCAGCAGCTTAGGCGGCGGGGCGTCCTACAATGAGCAGTTCTTC.

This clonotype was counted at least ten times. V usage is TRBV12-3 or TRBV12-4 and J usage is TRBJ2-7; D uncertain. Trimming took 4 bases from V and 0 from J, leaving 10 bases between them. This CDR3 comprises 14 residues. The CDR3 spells CASSSVGPSYEQYF. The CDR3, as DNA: TGTGCCAGCAGTTCGGTCGGCCCCTCCTACGAGCAGTACTTC.

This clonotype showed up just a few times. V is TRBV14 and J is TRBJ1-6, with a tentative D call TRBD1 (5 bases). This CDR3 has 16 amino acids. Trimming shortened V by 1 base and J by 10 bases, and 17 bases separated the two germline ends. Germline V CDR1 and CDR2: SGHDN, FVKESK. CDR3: CASSQGPPRVGSPLHF. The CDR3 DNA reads TGTGCCAGCAGCCAAGGTCCCCCCAGGGTTGGCTCACCCCTCCACTTT.

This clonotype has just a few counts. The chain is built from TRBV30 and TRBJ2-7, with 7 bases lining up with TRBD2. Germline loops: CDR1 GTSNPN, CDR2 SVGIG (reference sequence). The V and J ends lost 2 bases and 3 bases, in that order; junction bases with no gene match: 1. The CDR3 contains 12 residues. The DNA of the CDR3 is TGTGCCTGGAGTTGGGGGGGCTACGAGCAGTACTTC. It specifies CAWSWGGYEQYF.

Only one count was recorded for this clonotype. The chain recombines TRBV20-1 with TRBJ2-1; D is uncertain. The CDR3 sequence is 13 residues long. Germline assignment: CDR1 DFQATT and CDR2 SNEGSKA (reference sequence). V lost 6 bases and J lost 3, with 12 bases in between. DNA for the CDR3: TGCAGTGCCGACCGGTCCGACTACAATGAGCAGTTCTTC. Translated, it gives CSADRSDYNEQFF.

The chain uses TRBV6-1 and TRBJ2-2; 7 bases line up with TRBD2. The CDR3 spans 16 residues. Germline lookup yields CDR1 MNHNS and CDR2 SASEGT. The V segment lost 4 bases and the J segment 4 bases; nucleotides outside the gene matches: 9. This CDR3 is CASSAPGGGSTGELFF. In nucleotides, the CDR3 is TGTGCCAGCAGTGCCCCTGGTGGCGGGAGCACCGGGGAGCTGTTTTTT.

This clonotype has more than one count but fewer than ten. CDR3 in amino acids: CASSLWGIGLNTEAFF. CDR3 in DNA: TGTGCCAGCAGTTTGTGGGGTATTGGCCTGAACACTGAAGCTTTCTTT. The chain has TRBV27 and TRBJ1-1; the D is unclear. Trimming cost V 3 bases and J 0 bases, with 14 bases left between them. The CDR3 totals 16 residues. Germline V CDR1 and CDR2: MNHEY, SMNVEV (reference sequence).

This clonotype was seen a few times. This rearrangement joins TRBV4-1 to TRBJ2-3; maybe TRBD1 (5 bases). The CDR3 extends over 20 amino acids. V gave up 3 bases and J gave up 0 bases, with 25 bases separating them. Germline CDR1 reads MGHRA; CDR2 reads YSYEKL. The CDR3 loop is CASSQPEWKQAGVSTDTQYF. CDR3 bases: TGCGCCAGCAGCCAGCCTGAGTGGAAACAGGCTGGGGTCAGCACAGATACGCAGTATTTT.

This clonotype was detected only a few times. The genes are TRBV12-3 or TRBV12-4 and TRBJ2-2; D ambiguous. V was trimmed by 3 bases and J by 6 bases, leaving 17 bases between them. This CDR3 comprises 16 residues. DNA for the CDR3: TGTGCCAGCAGTTTTAGCTGGGTAGGCTTTCCCGGGGAGCTGTTTTTT. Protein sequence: CASSFSWVGFPGELFF.

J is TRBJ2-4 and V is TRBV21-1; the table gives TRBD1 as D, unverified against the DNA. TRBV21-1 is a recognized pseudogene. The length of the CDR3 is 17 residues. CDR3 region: CASTKLSVQASKNIQYF. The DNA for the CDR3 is TGTGCCAGCACCAAGCTAAGTGTACAGGCGTCCAAAAACATTCAGTACTTC.

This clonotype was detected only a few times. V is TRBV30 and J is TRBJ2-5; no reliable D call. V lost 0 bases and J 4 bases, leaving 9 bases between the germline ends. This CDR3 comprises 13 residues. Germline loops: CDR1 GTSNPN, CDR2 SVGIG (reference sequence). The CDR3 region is CAWSVQARETQYF. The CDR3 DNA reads TGTGCCTGGAGTGTCCAGGCAAGAGAGACCCAGTACTTC.

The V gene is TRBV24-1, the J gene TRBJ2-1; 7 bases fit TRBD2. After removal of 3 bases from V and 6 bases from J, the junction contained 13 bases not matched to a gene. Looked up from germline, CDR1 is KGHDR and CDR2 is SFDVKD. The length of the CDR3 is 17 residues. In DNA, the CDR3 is TGTGCCACCAGTGATCTGGGAGGGTGGGAGAGTGTCAATGAGCAGTTCTTC. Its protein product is CATSDLGGWESVNEQFF.

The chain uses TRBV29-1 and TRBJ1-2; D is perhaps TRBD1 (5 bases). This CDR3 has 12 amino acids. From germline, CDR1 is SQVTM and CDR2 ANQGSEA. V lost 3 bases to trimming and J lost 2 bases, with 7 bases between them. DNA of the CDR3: TGCAGCGTTGAGCAGGGCAACTATGGCTACACCTTC. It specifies CSVEQGNYGYTF.

The CDR3 protein is CSARQGLATWWGTDTQYF. For the CDR3, the DNA is TGCAGTGCTAGACAGGGACTAGCTACATGGTGGGGCACAGATACGCAGTATTTT. V usage is TRBV20-1 and J usage is TRBJ2-3; 9 nucleotides line up with TRBD2. The CDR3 spans 18 residues. Germline loops: CDR1 DFQATT, CDR2 SNEGSKA (reference sequence). V shed 2 bases, J shed 1 base, and the junction held 13 bases outside the gene matches.

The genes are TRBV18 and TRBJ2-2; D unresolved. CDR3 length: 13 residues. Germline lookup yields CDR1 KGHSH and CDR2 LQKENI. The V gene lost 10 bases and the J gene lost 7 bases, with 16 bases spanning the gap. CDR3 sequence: CANTDRSSGELFF. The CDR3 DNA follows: TGTGCCAACACAGACCGAAGCAGCGGGGAGCTGTTTTTT. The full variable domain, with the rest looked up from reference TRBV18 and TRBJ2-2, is NAGVMQNPRHLVRRRGQEARLRCSPMKGHSHVYWYRQLPEEGLKFMVYLQKENIIDESGMPKERFSAEFPKEGPSILRIQQVVRGDSAAYFCANTDRSSGELFFGEGSRLTVL.

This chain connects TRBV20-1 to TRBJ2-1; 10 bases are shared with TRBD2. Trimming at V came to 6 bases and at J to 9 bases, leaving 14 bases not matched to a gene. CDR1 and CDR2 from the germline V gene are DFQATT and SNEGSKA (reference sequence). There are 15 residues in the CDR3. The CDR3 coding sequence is TGCAGTGCCGAAGGCCCCAGCGGGGGGGCGGGTGAGCAGTTCTTC. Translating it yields CSAEGPSGGAGEQFF.

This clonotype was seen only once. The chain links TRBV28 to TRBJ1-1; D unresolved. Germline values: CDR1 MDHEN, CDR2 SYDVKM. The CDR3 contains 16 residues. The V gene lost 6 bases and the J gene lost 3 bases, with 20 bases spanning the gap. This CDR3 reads CASRYSGWNGYTEAFF. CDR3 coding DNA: TGTGCCAGCAGGTACTCTGGTTGGAACGGGTACACTGAAGCTTTCTTT.

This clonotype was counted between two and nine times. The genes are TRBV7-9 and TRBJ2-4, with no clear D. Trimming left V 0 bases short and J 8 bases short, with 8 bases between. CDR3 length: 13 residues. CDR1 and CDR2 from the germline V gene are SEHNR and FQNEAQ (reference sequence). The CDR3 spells CASSLAGVDIQYF. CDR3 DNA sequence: TGTGCCAGCAGCTTAGCAGGAGTAGACATTCAGTACTTC.

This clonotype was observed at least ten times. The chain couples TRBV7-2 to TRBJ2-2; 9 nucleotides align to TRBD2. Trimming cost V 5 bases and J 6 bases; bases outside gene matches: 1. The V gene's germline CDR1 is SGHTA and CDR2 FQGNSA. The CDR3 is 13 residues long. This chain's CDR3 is CASSGLASGELFF. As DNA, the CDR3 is TGTGCCAGCAGCGGACTAGCGTCCGGGGAGCTGTTTTTT.

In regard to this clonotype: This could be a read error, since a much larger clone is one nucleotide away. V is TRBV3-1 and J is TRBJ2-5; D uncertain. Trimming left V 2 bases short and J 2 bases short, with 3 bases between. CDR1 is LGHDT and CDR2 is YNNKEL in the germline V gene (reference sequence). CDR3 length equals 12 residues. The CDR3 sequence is CASSQIQETQYF. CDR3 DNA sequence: TGTGCCAGCAGCCAAATTCAAGAGACCCAGTACTTC.

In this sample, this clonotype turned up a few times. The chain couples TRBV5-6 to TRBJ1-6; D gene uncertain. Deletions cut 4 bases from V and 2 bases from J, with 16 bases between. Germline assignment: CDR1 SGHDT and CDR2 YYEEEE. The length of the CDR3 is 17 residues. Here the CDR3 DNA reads TGTGCCAGCAGCCCTATGGGGTTAGCTCCCTATAATTCACCCCTCCACTTT. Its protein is CASSPMGLAPYNSPLHF.

The CDR3 reads CASRQGRRHNSPLHF. CDR3 DNA: TGCGCCAGCAGACAGGGCCGGCGGCATAATTCACCCCTCCACTTT. V gene TRBV4-3 combines with J gene TRBJ1-6, with D tentatively TRBD1 (6 bases). Germline CDR1 LGHNA, CDR2 YSLEER. This CDR3 region has 15 residues. Trimming cost V 6 bases and J 5 bases, with 14 bases left between them.

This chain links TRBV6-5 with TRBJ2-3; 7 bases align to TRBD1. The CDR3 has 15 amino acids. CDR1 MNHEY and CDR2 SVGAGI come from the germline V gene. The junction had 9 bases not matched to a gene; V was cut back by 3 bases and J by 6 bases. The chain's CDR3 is CASSYPDRATDTQYF. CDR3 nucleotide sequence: TGTGCCAGCAGTTATCCAGACAGGGCAACGGATACGCAGTATTTT.